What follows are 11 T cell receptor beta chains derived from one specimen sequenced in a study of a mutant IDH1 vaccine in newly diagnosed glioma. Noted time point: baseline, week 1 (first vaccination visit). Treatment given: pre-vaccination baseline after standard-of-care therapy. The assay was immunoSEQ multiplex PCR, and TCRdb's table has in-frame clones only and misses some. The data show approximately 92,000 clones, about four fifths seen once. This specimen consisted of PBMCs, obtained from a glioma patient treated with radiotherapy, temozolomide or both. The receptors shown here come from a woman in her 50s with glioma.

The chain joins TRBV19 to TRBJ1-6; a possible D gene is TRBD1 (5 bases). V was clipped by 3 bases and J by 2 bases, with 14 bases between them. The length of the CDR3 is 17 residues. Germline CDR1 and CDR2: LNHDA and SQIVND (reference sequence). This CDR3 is CASSMASGTAYNSPLHF. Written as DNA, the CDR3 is TGTGCCAGTAGTATGGCCTCCGGGACGGCCTATAATTCACCCCTCCACTTT.

The CDR3 nucleotides are TGTGCCAGCAGCGTAGCCGGGGGGGGGATCACCGGGGAGCTGTTTTTT. It codes for CASSVAGGGITGELFF. The chain couples TRBV9 to TRBJ2-2, with TRBD2 matching over 8 bases. The junction had 5 bases not matched to a gene; V was cut back by 0 bases and J by 4 bases. Germline lookup yields CDR1 SGDLS and CDR2 YYNGEE. The CDR3 is made up of 16 amino acids.

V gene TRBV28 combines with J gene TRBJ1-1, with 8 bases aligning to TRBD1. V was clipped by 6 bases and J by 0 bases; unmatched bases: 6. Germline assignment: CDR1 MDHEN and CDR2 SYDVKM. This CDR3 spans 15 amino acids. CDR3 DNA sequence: TGTGCCAGCAGCACCTCCAGGGGGCTGAACACTGAAGCTTTCTTT. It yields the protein CASSTSRGLNTEAFF.

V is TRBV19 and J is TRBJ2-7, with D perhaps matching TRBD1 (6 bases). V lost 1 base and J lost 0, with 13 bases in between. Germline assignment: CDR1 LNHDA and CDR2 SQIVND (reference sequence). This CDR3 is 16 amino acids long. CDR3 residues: CASSIAETGNSYEQYF. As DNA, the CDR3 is TGTGCCAGTAGTATAGCTGAAACAGGGAACTCCTACGAGCAGTACTTC.

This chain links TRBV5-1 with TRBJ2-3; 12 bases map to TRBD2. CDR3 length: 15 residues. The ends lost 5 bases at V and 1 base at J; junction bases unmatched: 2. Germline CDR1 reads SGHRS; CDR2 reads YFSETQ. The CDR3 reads CASSWTSGGTDTQYF. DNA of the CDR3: TGCGCCAGCAGTTGGACTAGCGGGGGCACAGATACGCAGTATTTT.

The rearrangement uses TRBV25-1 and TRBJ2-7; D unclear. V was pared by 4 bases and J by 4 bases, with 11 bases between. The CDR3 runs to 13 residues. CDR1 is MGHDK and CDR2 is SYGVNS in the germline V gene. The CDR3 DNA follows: TGTGCCAGCAGTGGGCGAATCGGTTACGAGCAGTACTTC. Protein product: CASSGRIGYEQYF.

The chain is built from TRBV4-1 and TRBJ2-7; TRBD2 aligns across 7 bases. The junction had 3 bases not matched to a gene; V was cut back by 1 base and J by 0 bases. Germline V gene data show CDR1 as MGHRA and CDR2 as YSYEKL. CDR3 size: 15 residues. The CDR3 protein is CASSQAGGFSYEQYF. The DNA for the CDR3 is TGCGCCAGCAGCCAAGCGGGGGGATTCTCCTACGAGCAGTACTTC.

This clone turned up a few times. DNA for the CDR3: TGCAGTGCTAGACTAAGTTTTGGCTACACCTTC. This sequence encodes CSARLSFGYTF. The J gene is TRBJ1-2, the V gene TRBV20-1; D is unresolved. This CDR3 contains 11 residues. CDR1 and CDR2 from the germline V gene are DFQATT and SNEGSKA (reference sequence). Trimming took 2 bases from V and 7 from J, leaving 8 bases between them.

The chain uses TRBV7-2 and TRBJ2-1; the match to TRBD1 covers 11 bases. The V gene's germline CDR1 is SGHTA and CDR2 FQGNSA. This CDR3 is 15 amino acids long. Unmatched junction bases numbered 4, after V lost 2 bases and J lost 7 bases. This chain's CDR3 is CASSLRGQGGNEQFF. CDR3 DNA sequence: TGTGCCAGCAGCTTAAGGGGACAGGGGGGTAATGAGCAGTTCTTC.

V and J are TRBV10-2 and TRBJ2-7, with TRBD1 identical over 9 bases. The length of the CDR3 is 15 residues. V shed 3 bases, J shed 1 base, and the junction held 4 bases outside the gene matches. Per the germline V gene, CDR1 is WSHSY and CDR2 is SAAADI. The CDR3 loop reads CASSDRDRASYEQYF. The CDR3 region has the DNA TGCGCCAGCAGTGACCGGGACAGGGCGTCCTACGAGCAGTACTTC.

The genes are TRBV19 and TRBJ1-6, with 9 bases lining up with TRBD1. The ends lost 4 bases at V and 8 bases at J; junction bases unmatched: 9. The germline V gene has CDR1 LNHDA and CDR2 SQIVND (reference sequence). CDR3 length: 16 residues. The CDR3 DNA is TGTGCCAGTAGTACACAGGGGGCAGGCTTGGATTCACCCCTCCACTTT. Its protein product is CASSTQGAGLDSPLHF.